This TCR beta chain was documented in a study of tissue T cells after allogeneic stem cell transplantation. Sequencing was performed with immunoSEQ multiplex PCR; in TCRdb, only in-frame clones are kept and a portion is missing. Of about 6,300 clones listed, nearly 70% are singletons. The CDR3 is made up of 16 amino acids. With 5 bases clipped from V and 2 bases from J, the junction kept 9 bases outside the gene matches. CDR1 is ENHRY, CDR2 SYGVKD, per germline. The clonotype comes from a woman aged 18 to 55 with breast cancer. The V gene is TRBV10-3, the J gene TRBJ2-5; TRBD2 matches 9 bases. The starting material was tissue from the rectum, obtained at autopsy. The CDR3: CAISLAGGPVQETQYF. CDR3 nucleotides: TGTGCCATCAGTTTGGCGGGGGGGCCGGTACAAGAGACCCAGTACTTC.